Following are 32 T cell receptor beta chains from one sample sequenced in a study of cytotoxic CD8 clonotypes in ibrutinib-treated CLL. Assay: immunoSEQ multiplex PCR; the TCRdb copy retains only in-frame clones and omits some. The sample contains around 30,000 clones, 62% of which appear only once. The sample in question was PBMCs, obtained before ibrutinib treatment. These receptors were collected from a human donor with chronic lymphocytic leukemia.

The gene calls are TRBV5-1 and TRBJ2-3; D call uncertain. This CDR3 has 12 residues. Trimming pared 4 bases from V and 4 bases from J, leaving 7 bases between. Germline loops: CDR1 SGHRS, CDR2 YFSETQ. Here the CDR3 reads CASSRSPDTQYF. The CDR3 region has the DNA TGCGCCAGCAGCAGGTCCCCAGATACGCAGTATTTT.

V is TRBV7-8 and J is TRBJ1-2, with a weak D call TRBD1 (6 bases). CDR1 and CDR2 (germline): SGHVS, FQNEAQ. The CDR3 contains 13 residues. With 5 bases removed from V and 4 bases from J, the gap between germline ends came to 11 bases. CDR3 in amino acids: CASSQQGSYGYTF. The CDR3 DNA reads as TGTGCCAGCAGCCAACAGGGTAGCTATGGCTACACCTTC.

CDR3 sequence: CASRGAAYEQYF. CDR3 DNA: TGTGCCAGCAGAGGGGCAGCCTACGAGCAGTACTTC. This chain connects TRBV6-5 to TRBJ2-7; D might be TRBD1 (5 bases). In germline, CDR1 is MNHEY, CDR2 SVGAGI. The CDR3 totals 12 residues. The V gene lost 6 bases and the J gene lost 2 bases, with 8 bases spanning the gap.

Remarks on this clone: A junction boundary mismatches the germline segment, possibly from a read error. This chain joins TRBV11-3 and TRBJ2-1, with 11 bases lining up with TRBD2. This CDR3 is built from 20 residues. CDR1 and CDR2 (germline): SGHNT, YENEEA. The CDR3 nucleotides are TGTGCCAGCAGTTTAGGCGGGGGACTAGCGGTGCCCCCCCACCACAATGAGCAGTTCTTC. Protein sequence: CASSLGGGLAVPPHHNEQFF.

This clone was seen more than once but under ten times. The CDR3 here is CATHEREVTGELFF. The CDR3 coding sequence is TGTGCCACCCATGAGAGGGAGGTAACCGGGGAGCTGTTTTTT. V and J are TRBV2 and TRBJ2-2, with TRBD2 as a possible D gene (6 bases). Looked up from germline, CDR1 is SNHLY and CDR2 is FYNNEI. Trimming removed 10 bases from V and 5 bases from J, with 17 bases in between. The CDR3 runs 14 residues.

This clone was counted between two and nine times. The J gene is TRBJ1-2, the V gene TRBV28; D not resolved. Per the germline V gene, CDR1 is MDHEN and CDR2 is SYDVKM. The CDR3 is 13 amino acids. The ends were cut back, 4 bases at V and 4 bases at J, with 10 bases in the middle. The CDR3 nucleotides read TGTGCCAGCAGTTCCCTACCCACCTATGGCTACACCTTC. As protein: CASSSLPTYGYTF.

The V and J genes are TRBV5-4 and TRBJ2-7; possibly TRBD2 for D (6 bases). Germline lookup yields CDR1 SGHNT and CDR2 YYREEE (reference sequence). The CDR3 extends over 17 amino acids. V was pared by 0 bases and J by 5 bases, with 21 bases between. For the CDR3, the DNA is TGTGCCAGCAGCTTGGTGGAGGGGCTCTCTTATGGCAACGAGCAGTACTTC. Protein: CASSLVEGLSYGNEQYF.

The genes are TRBV6-5 and TRBJ1-4; 9 bases are shared with TRBD1. Germline CDR1 reads MNHEY; CDR2 reads SVGAGI. V lost 5 bases, J lost 4 bases, and 5 bases stayed unmatched. CDR3 length: 15 amino acids. The CDR3 spells CASSLGQGLNEKLFF. The CDR3, as DNA: TGTGCCAGCAGTCTGGGACAGGGCCTTAATGAAAAACTGTTTTTT.

The chain couples TRBV19 to TRBJ1-6; D is possibly TRBD1 (5 bases). CDR3 length: 15 amino acids. The V gene's germline CDR1 is LNHDA and CDR2 SQIVND (reference sequence). Deletions cut 3 bases from V and 4 bases from J, with 10 bases between. CDR3 sequence reads: CASSMQGTYNSPLHF. The CDR3 nucleotides are TGTGCCAGTAGTATGCAGGGCACATATAATTCACCCCTCCACTTT. Variable domain in full (rest from reference TRBV19 and TRBJ1-6): DGGITQSPKYLFRKEGQNVTLSCEQNLNHDAMYWYRQDPGQGLRLIYYSQIVNDFQKGDIAEGYSVSREKKESFPLTVTSAQKNPTAFYLCASSMQGTYNSPLHFGNGTRLTVT.

Here the CDR3 reads CASSFEGYEQFF. CDR3 DNA: TGTGCCAGCAGCTTCGAGGGGTATGAGCAGTTCTTC. V and J are TRBV7-8 and TRBJ2-1; D tentatively fits TRBD1 or TRBD2 (5 bases each). There are 12 residues in the CDR3. Between the trimmed V and J ends, which lost 3 bases and 8 bases, there was a span of 8 bases. Germline V CDR1 and CDR2: SGHVS, FQNEAQ.

V gene TRBV7-6 combines with J gene TRBJ2-7; D not certain. With 4 bases removed from V and 1 base from J, the gap between germline ends came to 8 bases. This CDR3 is 13 amino acids long. The germline V gene encodes CDR1 SGHVS and CDR2 FNYEAQ. CDR3 bases: TGTGCCAGCAGCTATAGCCAGTCCTACGAGCAGTACTTC. Residues: CASSYSQSYEQYF.

V gene TRBV27 combines with J gene TRBJ2-1; 14 nucleotides match TRBD2. Germline assignment: CDR1 MNHEY and CDR2 SMNVEV (reference sequence). This CDR3 contains 16 residues. The trim removed 4 bases at V and 10 bases at J, leaving 9 bases unmatched. The CDR3 loop reads CASSSGTSGGGWEQFF. The CDR3 DNA reads TGTGCCAGCAGTTCAGGGACTAGCGGGGGAGGATGGGAGCAGTTCTTC.

This clone turned up a few times. V usage is TRBV2 and J usage is TRBJ2-7; no clear D gene. Germline CDR1 reads SNHLY; CDR2 reads FYNNEI. The V end was cut by 8 bases, the J end by 4 bases, with 15 bases between. This CDR3 is 13 amino acids long. For the CDR3, the DNA is TGTGCCAGCGTGTTCGGGTACGGGTACGAGCAGTACTTC. It codes for CASVFGYGYEQYF.

In its sample, this clone was seen a few times. This chain joins TRBV25-1 and TRBJ2-5; TRBD2 aligns across 8 bases. Germline V gene data show CDR1 as MGHDK and CDR2 as SYGVNS. This CDR3 has 14 amino acids. V was clipped by 3 bases and J by 3 bases; unmatched bases: 3. The CDR3 is CASSDGAGEETQYF. DNA of the CDR3: TGTGCCAGCAGTGACGGAGCGGGAGAAGAGACCCAGTACTTC.

The rearrangement links TRBV2 to TRBJ1-4, with 7 bases identical to TRBD1. The CDR3 extends over 15 amino acids. CDR1 is SNHLY, CDR2 FYNNEI, per germline. V trimming: 5 bases; J trimming: 6 bases; junction bases outside the gene matches: 9. CDR3 in DNA: TGTGCCAGCAGTTCTGTGACAGGGACACATGAAAAACTGTTTTTT. Protein product: CASSSVTGTHEKLFF.

This chain connects TRBV4-1 to TRBJ1-2; weak D call: TRBD1 (6 bases). There are 13 residues in the CDR3. V was pared by 4 bases and J by 9 bases, with 15 bases between. CDR1 and CDR2 (germline): MGHRA, YSYEKL. The CDR3 DNA reads as TGCGCCAGCAGCCCCACCCCCAGGGGAAGCTACACCTTC. It is translated as CASSPTPRGSYTF.

The chain employs TRBV30 and TRBJ2-3, with D uncertain. The CDR3 is 11 residues long. The germline CDR1 and CDR2 sequences are GTSNPN and SVGIG (reference sequence). With 1 base removed from V and 5 bases from J, the gap between germline ends came to 4 bases. The CDR3 is CAWSGGDTQYF. Written as DNA, the CDR3 is TGTGCCTGGAGTGGGGGAGATACGCAGTATTTT.

The chain combines TRBV15 with TRBJ2-1; D is uncertain. This CDR3 contains 12 residues. Germline V gene lookup returns CDR1 LNHNV and CDR2 YYDKDF (reference sequence). V shed 5 bases and J shed 5 bases, with 7 bases lying between them. This CDR3 is CATSPRDNEQFF. CDR3 sequence (DNA): TGTGCCACCAGCCCCCGGGACAATGAGCAGTTCTTC.

V and J are TRBV7-3 and TRBJ2-2; the D is unclear. Trimming cost V 2 bases and J 4 bases, with 8 bases left between them. In germline, CDR1 is SGHTA, CDR2 FQGTGA. The CDR3 is made up of 14 amino acids. CDR3 in amino acids: CASSLDRITGELFF. The CDR3 DNA is TGTGCCAGCAGCTTAGACCGGATCACCGGGGAGCTGTTTTTT.

The rearrangement joins TRBV28 to TRBJ2-2; no clear D gene. There are 15 residues in the CDR3. Germline V lookup: CDR1 MDHEN, CDR2 SYDVKM. Trimming stripped 4 bases from V and 6 bases from J, with 15 bases between. The CDR3 is CASSYPEFGAGELFF. DNA for the CDR3: TGTGCCAGCAGTTATCCAGAGTTTGGGGCCGGGGAGCTGTTTTTT.

The genes are TRBV5-1 and TRBJ2-5; the D gene is possibly TRBD2 (5 bases). V dropped 6 bases and J dropped 4 bases, with 16 bases sitting between them. CDR3 length: 14 amino acids. Per the germline V gene, CDR1 is SGHRS and CDR2 is YFSETQ. As DNA, the CDR3 is TGCGCCAGCACCCCGCGGGCGGAAAGAGAGACCCAGTACTTC. This gives the protein CASTPRAERETQYF.

The chain couples TRBV7-9 to TRBJ1-2; possible D gene TRBD1, 5 bases. This CDR3 comprises 14 residues. Germline CDR1 and CDR2: SEHNR and FQNEAQ (reference sequence). With 3 bases removed from V and 3 bases from J, the gap between germline ends came to 11 bases. The CDR3 nucleotides read TGTGCCAGCAGCTTCGGGGGGACTTACTATGGCTACACCTTC. It is translated as CASSFGGTYYGYTF.

This clone was seen more than once but under ten times. The chain is built from TRBV2 and TRBJ1-4; possible D gene TRBD1, 5 bases. CDR3 length: 14 amino acids. V lost 0 bases, J lost 7 bases, and 9 bases lay in between. Germline V gene sequence: CDR1 SNHLY, CDR2 FYNNEI. CDR3 region: CASSEAQGFEKLFF. The CDR3, as DNA: TGTGCCAGCAGTGAAGCGCAGGGATTTGAAAAACTGTTTTTT.

This clone was seen a single time. The chain uses TRBV30 and TRBJ1-5, with D uncertain. The ends were cut back, 0 bases at V and 5 bases at J, with 8 bases in the middle. Germline loops: CDR1 GTSNPN, CDR2 SVGIG (reference sequence). The length of the CDR3 is 13 residues. The DNA of the CDR3 is TGTGCCTGGAGTGTAAACATCCATCAGCCCCAGCATTTT. Protein: CAWSVNIHQPQHF.

The chain recombines TRBV7-9 with TRBJ2-3; D might be TRBD1 (6 bases). The V gene lost 5 bases and the J gene lost 9 bases, with 18 bases spanning the gap. The germline V gene encodes CDR1 SEHNR and CDR2 FQNEAQ (reference sequence). The CDR3 length is 14 residues. The CDR3 nucleotides are TGTGCCAGCAGCGCCCGACAGGCTCATGGAACGCAGTATTTT. It yields the protein CASSARQAHGTQYF.

The rearrangement uses TRBV6-4 and TRBJ2-6; 7 nucleotides align to TRBD2. V lost 6 bases to trimming and J lost 3 bases; unmatched junction nucleotides: 2. CDR1 is MRHNA, CDR2 SNTAGT, per germline. The CDR3 is made up of 14 amino acids. In DNA form, the CDR3 reads TGTGCCAGCAGCCCGGGAGGTGGGGCCAACGTCCTGACTTTC. Encoded protein: CASSPGGGANVLTF.

The chain couples TRBV9 to TRBJ2-5; a weak D match, TRBD1 (5 bases). The CDR3 loop spans 14 amino acids. CDR1 is SGDLS and CDR2 is YYNGEE in the germline V gene. V was trimmed by 0 bases and J by 3 bases, leaving 9 bases between them. The CDR3 DNA sequence: TGTGCCAGCAGCGTAGCCTGGGGCAAAGAGACCCAGTACTTC. As protein: CASSVAWGKETQYF.

The chain has TRBV5-4 and TRBJ2-2; the match to TRBD2 covers 8 bases. Germline V CDR1 and CDR2: SGHNT, YYREEE (reference sequence). This CDR3 has 15 amino acids. The V and J ends lost 0 bases and 4 bases, in that order; junction bases with no gene match: 2. CDR3 nucleotides: TGTGCCAGCAGCTTGGGCGGGGGGCTCACCGGGGAGCTGTTTTTT. Translation: CASSLGGGLTGELFF.

This chain uses TRBV5-4 with TRBJ1-5; the D gene is possibly TRBD1 (5 bases). Trimming removed 0 bases at V and 1 base at J, with 5 bases between. This CDR3 is built from 14 residues. The V gene's germline CDR1 is SGHNT and CDR2 YYREEE (reference sequence). The CDR3 DNA is TGTGCCAGCAGCTTGGGGGGGAGCAATCAGCCCCAGCATTTT. This translates into CASSLGGSNQPQHF. The full variable domain, completed using reference TRBV5-4 and TRBJ1-5, is ETGVTQSPTHLIKTRGQQVTLRCSSQSGHNTVSWYQQALGQGPQFIFQYYREEENGRGNFPPRFSGLQFPNYSSELNVNALELDDSALYLCASSLGGSNQPQHFGDGTRLSIL.

In its sample, this clone was seen once. This chain connects TRBV6-1 to TRBJ2-1; 10 bases agree with TRBD2. This CDR3 has 15 amino acids. Germline CDR1 and CDR2: MNHNS and SASEGT. Trimming at V came to 7 bases and at J to 3 bases, leaving 6 bases not matched to a gene. CDR3 amino acids: CASNQRGGHYNEQFF. The CDR3 DNA reads TGTGCCAGCAACCAGCGGGGGGGCCACTACAATGAGCAGTTCTTC.

The rearrangement links TRBV4-2 to TRBJ1-4; D is uncertain. V was trimmed by 4 bases and J by 2 bases, leaving 14 bases between them. The CDR3 covers 16 residues. The V gene's germline CDR1 is LGHNA and CDR2 YNFKEQ. This chain's CDR3 is CASSLSPSPTNEKLFF. CDR3 nucleotides: TGTGCCAGCAGCCTTTCCCCGAGTCCTACTAATGAAAAACTGTTTTTT.

This sequence joins TRBV6-5 and TRBJ1-5; D gene uncertain. The CDR3 runs to 13 residues. V lost 6 bases and J lost 5, with 11 bases in between. The germline V gene encodes CDR1 MNHEY and CDR2 SVGAGI. The CDR3 sequence: CASRMDGDQPQHF. The CDR3 nucleotides read TGTGCCAGCAGGATGGATGGGGATCAGCCCCAGCATTTT.